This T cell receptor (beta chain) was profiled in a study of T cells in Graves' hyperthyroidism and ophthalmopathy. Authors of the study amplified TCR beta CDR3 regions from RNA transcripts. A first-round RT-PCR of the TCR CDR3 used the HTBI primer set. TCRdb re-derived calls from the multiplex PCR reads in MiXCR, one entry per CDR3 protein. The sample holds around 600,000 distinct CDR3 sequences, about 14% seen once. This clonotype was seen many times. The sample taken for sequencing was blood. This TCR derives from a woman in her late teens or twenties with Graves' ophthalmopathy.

CDR3 region: CASSETRFYEQYF. CDR3 nucleotide sequence: TGTGCCAGCAGTGAAACGCGGTTCTACGAGCAGTACTTC. The J gene is TRBJ2-7, the V gene TRBV2; no clear D gene. The germline V and J ends were trimmed by 2 bases and 3 bases, with 8 bases remaining between them. CDR1 is SNHLY and CDR2 is FYNNEI in the germline V gene. The CDR3 spans 13 residues. Full variable domain (outside the CDR3, taken from reference TRBV2 and TRBJ2-7): EPEVTQTPSHQVTQMGQEVILRCVPISNHLYFYWYRQILGQKVEFLVSFYNNEISEKSEIFDDQFSVERPDGSNFTLKIRSTKLEDSAMYFCASSETRFYEQYFGPGTRLTVT.